This T cell receptor (beta chain) was retrieved from a study of PD-1 blockade in classical Hodgkin lymphoma. Time point of the sample: cycle 4 day 1 (C4D1), after more than five weeks of nivolumab. All trial patients relapsed after autologous stem cell transplantation. Libraries were prepared by immunoSEQ multiplex PCR; TCRdb keeps only in-frame clonotypes and omits some of them. The table lists approximately 7,000 clones, around 75% of them singletons. CDR1 and CDR2 from the germline V gene are MRHNA and SNTAGT. The J segment lost 6 bases and the V segment lost 5 bases, leaving 7 bases of the junction unmatched. The CDR3 is 15 residues long.

V usage is TRBV6-4 and J usage is TRBJ2-2, with TRBD2 matching 9 bases. This clonotype was obtained from a human donor with classical Hodgkin lymphoma. Sequences were derived from peripheral blood mononuclear cells (PBMCs), sampled before the fourth cycle of nivolumab. The CDR3 loop is CASSLSGSGPGELFF. CDR3 sequence (DNA): TGTGCCAGCAGTCTTAGCGGGAGCGGTCCCGGGGAGCTGTTTTTT.